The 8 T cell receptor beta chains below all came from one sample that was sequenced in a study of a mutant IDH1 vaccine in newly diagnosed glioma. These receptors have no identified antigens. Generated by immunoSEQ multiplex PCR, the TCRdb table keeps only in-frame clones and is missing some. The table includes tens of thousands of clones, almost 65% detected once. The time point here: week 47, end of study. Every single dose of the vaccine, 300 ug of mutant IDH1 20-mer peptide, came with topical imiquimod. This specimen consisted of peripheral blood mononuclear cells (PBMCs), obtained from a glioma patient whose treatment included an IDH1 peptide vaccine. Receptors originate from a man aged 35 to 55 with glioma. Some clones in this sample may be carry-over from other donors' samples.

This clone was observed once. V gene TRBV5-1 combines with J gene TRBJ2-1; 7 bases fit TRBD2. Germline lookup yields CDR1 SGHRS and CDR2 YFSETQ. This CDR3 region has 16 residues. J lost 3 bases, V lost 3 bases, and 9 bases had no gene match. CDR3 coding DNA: TGCGCCAGCAGCTCTCCAAGCGGGGCCTTCTACAATGAGCAGTTCTTC. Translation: CASSSPSGAFYNEQFF.

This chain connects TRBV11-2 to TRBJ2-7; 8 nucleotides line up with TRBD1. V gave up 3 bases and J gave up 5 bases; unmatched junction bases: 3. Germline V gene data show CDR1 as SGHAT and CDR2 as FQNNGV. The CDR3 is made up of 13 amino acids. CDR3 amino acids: CASSFGTGDEQYF. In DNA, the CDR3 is TGTGCCAGCAGCTTTGGGACAGGTGACGAGCAGTACTTC.

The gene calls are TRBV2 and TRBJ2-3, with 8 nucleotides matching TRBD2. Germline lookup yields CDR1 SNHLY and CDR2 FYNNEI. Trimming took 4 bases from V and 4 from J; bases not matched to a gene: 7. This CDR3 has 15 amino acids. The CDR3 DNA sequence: TGTGCCAGCAGTGCCCAGTTGCGGGGGGCAGATACGCAGTATTTT. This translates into CASSAQLRGADTQYF. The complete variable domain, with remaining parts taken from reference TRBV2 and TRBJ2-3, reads EPEVTQTPSHQVTQMGQEVILRCVPISNHLYFYWYRQILGQKVEFLVSFYNNEISEKSEIFDDQFSVERPDGSNFTLKIRSTKLEDSAMYFCASSAQLRGADTQYFGPGTRLTVL.

The DNA for the CDR3 is TGCGCCAGCAGCCAGCAGGACTACGAGCAGTACTTC. Translating gives CASSQQDYEQYF. This chain joins TRBV5-1 and TRBJ2-7; no firm D call. The V and J ends lost 4 bases and 3 bases respectively, with 8 bases between them. Germline values: CDR1 SGHRS, CDR2 YFSETQ. CDR3 length: 12 residues.

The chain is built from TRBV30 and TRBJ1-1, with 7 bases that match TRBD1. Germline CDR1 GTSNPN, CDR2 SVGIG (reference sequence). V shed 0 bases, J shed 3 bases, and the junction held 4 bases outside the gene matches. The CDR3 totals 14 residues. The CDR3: CAWSVGGGYTEAFF. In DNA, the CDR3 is TGTGCCTGGAGTGTAGGGGGCGGATACACTGAAGCTTTCTTT.

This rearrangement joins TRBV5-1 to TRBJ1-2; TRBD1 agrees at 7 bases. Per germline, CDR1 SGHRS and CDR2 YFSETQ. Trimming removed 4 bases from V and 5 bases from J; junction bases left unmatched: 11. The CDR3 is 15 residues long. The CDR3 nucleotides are TGCGCCAGCAGCAGCCCGGCCAGGGGGGATTATGGCTACACCTTC. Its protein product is CASSSPARGDYGYTF. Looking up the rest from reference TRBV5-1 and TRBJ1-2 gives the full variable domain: KAGVTQTPRYLIKTRGQQVTLSCSPISGHRSVSWYQQTPGQGLQFLFEYFSETQRNKGNFPGRFSGRQFSNSRSEMNVSTLELGDSALYLCASSSPARGDYGYTFGSGTRLTVV.

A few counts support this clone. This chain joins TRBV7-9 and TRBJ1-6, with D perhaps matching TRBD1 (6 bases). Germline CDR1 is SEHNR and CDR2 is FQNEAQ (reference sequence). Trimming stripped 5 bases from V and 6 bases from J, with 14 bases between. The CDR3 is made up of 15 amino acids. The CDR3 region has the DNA TGTGCCAGCAGCCCGCCGGGGGGGGCTAATTCACCCCTCCACTTT. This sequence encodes CASSPPGGANSPLHF.

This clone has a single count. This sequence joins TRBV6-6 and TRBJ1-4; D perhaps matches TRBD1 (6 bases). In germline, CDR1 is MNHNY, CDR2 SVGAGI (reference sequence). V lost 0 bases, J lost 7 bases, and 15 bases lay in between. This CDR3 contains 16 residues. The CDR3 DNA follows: TGTGCCAGCAGTTACTCCCTGACAGGTGGAGGTGAAAAACTGTTTTTT. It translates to CASSYSLTGGGEKLFF.